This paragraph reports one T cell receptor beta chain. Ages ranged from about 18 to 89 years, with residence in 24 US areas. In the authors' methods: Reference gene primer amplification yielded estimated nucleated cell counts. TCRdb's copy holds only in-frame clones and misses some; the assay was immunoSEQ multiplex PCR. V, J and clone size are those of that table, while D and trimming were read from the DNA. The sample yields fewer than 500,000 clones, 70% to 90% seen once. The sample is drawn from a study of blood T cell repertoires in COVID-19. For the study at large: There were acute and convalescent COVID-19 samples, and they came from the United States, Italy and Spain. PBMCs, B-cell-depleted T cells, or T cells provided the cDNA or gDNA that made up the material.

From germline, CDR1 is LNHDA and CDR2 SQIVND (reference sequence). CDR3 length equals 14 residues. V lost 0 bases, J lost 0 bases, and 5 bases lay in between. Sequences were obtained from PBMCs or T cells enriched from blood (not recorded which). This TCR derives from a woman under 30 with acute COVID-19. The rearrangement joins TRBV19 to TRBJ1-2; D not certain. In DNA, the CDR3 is TGTGCCAGTAGTATAGACGTCGCTAACTATGGCTACACCTTC. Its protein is CASSIDVANYGYTF.